The following is a T cell receptor (beta chain) sequence with its context. The data were obtained in a study of blood T cell repertoires in COVID-19. Per the authors' pipeline: It was from reference gene primer amplification that nucleated cell counts were estimated. Data came from immunoSEQ multiplex PCR; TCRdb stores just in-frame clones and leaves some out. V and J calls and clone size are given by that table; D and trimming were obtained from the DNA. Here the sample spans about 200,000 clones, 84% being singletons. Participants came from roughly 23 US areas, aged roughly 18 to 100 years. Participant-given clinical history determined each cohort assignment. Recovered status applied to Cohort 3 donors who had two consecutive negative PCRs. It also applied to those with clearance or with symptom resolution. Sequencing was performed on PBMCs or T cells enriched from blood (not recorded which). This receptor was obtained from a man aged 40-49 years who had recovered from COVID-19.

In DNA form, the CDR3 reads TGTGCCAGCAGCGGAGCCGGGACAGCGTCTAACTATGGCTACACCTTC. Amino acids: CASSGAGTASNYGYTF. The chain joins TRBV5-6 to TRBJ1-2; 7 bases fit TRBD1. Germline V gives CDR1 SGHDT, CDR2 YYEEEE. The CDR3 spans 16 residues. V lost 4 bases and J lost 0; bases outside the gene matches: 9.